This TCR beta chain was sequenced during a study of CD4 T cells in relation to SARS-CoV-2 and coronaviruses. Study at large: The negative reference was HIV-1 Nef peptide pool or peptide-free culture. Crossreactive spike epitopes shared across donors were mapped to their HLA restriction.

For this clone: Its antigen is unidentified.

The CDR3 is made up of 16 amino acids. The V and J ends lost 2 bases and 3 bases, in that order; junction bases with no gene match: 9. Germline V gene sequence: CDR1 MNHEY, CDR2 SVGAGI. The data were produced by immunoSEQ multiplex PCR, yet TCRdb's version contains in-frame clones alone and is incomplete. The data contain 9,500 to 11,000 clones, around 80% of them singletons. The unexposed donors gave CD4+ T cells in 2011-2018, prior to COVID-19. Isolation of CD4+ T cells took place after nine to ten days in culture. Testing used SARS-CoV-2 S/N and four cold-coronavirus spikes on unexposed-donor CD4+ T cells, cells permitting.

The sequenced sample was CD4+ T cells from PBMCs, cultured in vitro. This TCR derives from a human donor in good health. The chain employs TRBV6-5 and TRBJ1-2; 7 bases align to TRBD1. This chain's CDR3 is CASSYSYSGTDYGYTF. DNA for the CDR3: TGTGCCAGCAGTTACAGTTATTCCGGGACAGACTATGGCTACACCTTC.